These 30 T cell receptor beta chains came from one sample sequenced in a study of early T cells in non-severe SARS-CoV-2 infection. TCRdb itself ran the 5' RACE reads through MiXCR, one entry per CDR3 protein. The data hold 70,000 to 75,000 distinct CDR3 sequences, with 12% observed a single time. The specimen sequenced was whole blood. The receptors come from an adult who was a healthcare worker with PCR-confirmed SARS-CoV-2 infection or an uninfected control (not recorded which).

This rearrangement joins TRBV12-3 or TRBV12-4 to TRBJ1-4; no firm D call. V was shortened by 3 bases and J by 8 bases, with 13 bases between the two germline ends. This CDR3 comprises 14 residues. CDR3 loop: CASSFVGQFEKLFF. The CDR3 DNA is TGTGCCAGCAGTTTTGTAGGGCAATTCGAAAAACTGTTTTTT.

This clonotype was recorded a few times. The chain carries TRBV3-1 and TRBJ2-7; weak D call: TRBD1 (6 bases). Trimming took 4 bases from V and 2 from J, leaving 15 bases between them. CDR1 LGHDT and CDR2 YNNKEL come from the germline V gene (reference sequence). The CDR3 totals 15 residues. CDR3 in amino acids: CASSPSGGVPYEQYF. In DNA, the CDR3 is TGTGCCAGCAGCCCCTCTGGGGGCGTCCCCTACGAGCAGTACTTC.

The sample holds a few counts of this clonotype. The chain combines TRBV6-5 with TRBJ1-1; D unclear. The length of the CDR3 is 14 residues. Per germline, CDR1 MNHEY and CDR2 SVGAGI. Trimming cost V 5 bases and J 11 bases, with 21 bases left between them. The DNA for the CDR3 is TGTGCCAGCAGTCGAAATCCGCAAGGAGGGAGGGCTTTCTTT. Translating it yields CASSRNPQGGRAFF.

This clonotype appeared a few times. V gene TRBV29-1 combines with J gene TRBJ2-5; 10 bases agree with TRBD2. Germline-derived CDR1 and CDR2 are SQVTM and ANQGSEA. There are 15 residues in the CDR3. Trimming took 4 bases from V and 4 from J; bases not matched to a gene: 9. Written as DNA, the CDR3 is TGCAGCGTTGTTGGAGCGGGAGGGCCAGCAGAGACCCAGTACTTC. Protein sequence: CSVVGAGGPAETQYF.

V is TRBV11-2 and J is TRBJ2-1; D is ambiguous. The CDR3 length is 14 residues. Trimming pared 8 bases from V and 4 bases from J, leaving 15 bases between. Germline assignment: CDR1 SGHAT and CDR2 FQNNGV. CDR3 sequence (DNA): TGTGCCAGCTCCCCGCGACTGATATACAATGAGCAGTTCTTC. Protein: CASSPRLIYNEQFF. Full variable domain (remainder filled in from reference TRBV11-2 and TRBJ2-1): EAGVAQSPRYKIIEKRQSVAFWCNPISGHATLYWYQQILGQGPKLLIQFQNNGVVDDSQLPKDRFSAERLKGVDSTLKIQPAKLEDSAVYLCASSPRLIYNEQFFGPGTRLTVL.

This clonotype has just a few counts. The chain employs TRBV2 and TRBJ2-5; D not resolved. Trimming stripped 3 bases from V and 2 bases from J, with 10 bases between. The germline gives CDR1 SNHLY, CDR2 FYNNEI. The CDR3 runs to 14 residues. CDR3 coding DNA: TGTGCCAGCAGTGACGGGCCAGGACAAGAGACCCAGTACTTC. Translation: CASSDGPGQETQYF.

This clonotype was seen many times. The chain has TRBV2 and TRBJ2-2; D is possibly TRBD1 (6 bases). The length of the CDR3 is 18 residues. The V end lost 0 bases, the J end lost 0 bases, and 14 bases lay between the germline ends. Germline V gene lookup returns CDR1 SNHLY and CDR2 FYNNEI. In DNA form, the CDR3 reads TGTGCCAGCAGTGAAGCGCGGACTCGACAGGCGAACACCGGGGAGCTGTTTTTT. Encoded protein: CASSEARTRQANTGELFF.

The J gene is TRBJ2-5, the V gene TRBV6-2 or TRBV6-3; D is perhaps TRBD2 (5 bases). The germline CDR1 and CDR2 sequences are MNHEY and SVGEGT. V was pared by 0 bases and J by 4 bases, with 9 bases between. The length of the CDR3 is 14 residues. CDR3 region: CASSYSLAVETQYF. CDR3 DNA sequence: TGTGCCAGCAGTTACTCCCTAGCAGTAGAGACCCAGTACTTC.

V usage is TRBV7-3 and J usage is TRBJ2-1; D is unclear. Germline CDR1 is SGHTA and CDR2 is FQGTGA. V shed 6 bases and J shed 3 bases, with 15 bases lying between them. The CDR3 runs to 15 residues. The CDR3 loop reads CASSSRGIFYNEQFF. The CDR3 DNA follows: TGTGCCAGCAGTTCTCGTGGGATCTTCTACAATGAGCAGTTCTTC.

The chain couples TRBV7-6 to TRBJ2-5; a possible D gene is TRBD2 (5 bases). The V and J ends lost 2 bases and 4 bases respectively, with 8 bases between them. The CDR3 has 13 amino acids. Germline CDR1 and CDR2: SGHVS and FNYEAQ. CDR3 sequence (DNA): TGTGCCAGCAGCTTACTAGCTGTAGAGACCCAGTACTTC. It specifies CASSLLAVETQYF.

This clonotype was recorded many times. The chain carries TRBV4-1 and TRBJ2-7; D not resolved. Trimming took 4 bases from V and 2 from J, leaving 21 bases between them. The CDR3 sequence is 17 residues long. CDR1 and CDR2 (germline): MGHRA, YSYEKL. Here the CDR3 DNA reads TGCGCCAGCAGCCGCCTAAAGGACGGAACTGGGCCCTACGAGCAGTACTTC. Encoded protein: CASSRLKDGTGPYEQYF.

This clonotype is a singleton in its sample. V is TRBV4-1 and J is TRBJ2-2; D is perhaps TRBD1 or TRBD2 (5 bases each). Germline assignment: CDR1 MGHRA and CDR2 YSYEKL. V lost 3 bases, J lost 4 bases, and 15 bases lay in between. The CDR3 extends over 16 amino acids. The CDR3 spells CASSQGTGTTTGELFF. CDR3 sequence (DNA): TGCGCCAGCAGCCAGGGCACCGGGACCACCACCGGGGAGCTGTTTTTT.

This clonotype was found many times. CDR3 sequence: CASVRGTSGYNEQFF. In DNA form, the CDR3 reads TGTGCCAGCGTCAGGGGGACTAGCGGCTACAATGAGCAGTTCTTC. This chain connects TRBV2 to TRBJ2-1; 11 bases line up with TRBD2. V lost 8 bases and J lost 3; bases outside the gene matches: 6. The CDR3 is 15 residues long. CDR1 is SNHLY and CDR2 is FYNNEI in the germline V gene.

V gene TRBV4-1 combines with J gene TRBJ2-2; D remains unclear. CDR3 size: 14 residues. The germline CDR1 and CDR2 sequences are MGHRA and YSYEKL. V was clipped by 0 bases and J by 6 bases, with 8 bases between them. The CDR3 spells CASSQESLAGELFF. The CDR3, as DNA: TGCGCCAGCAGCCAAGAGTCCCTAGCCGGGGAGCTGTTTTTT.

The chain is built from TRBV6-1 and TRBJ1-2; 9 bases align to TRBD1. This CDR3 has 16 residues. Germline-derived CDR1 and CDR2 are MNHNS and SASEGT. V lost 1 base and J lost 7; bases outside the gene matches: 10. Here the CDR3 DNA reads TGTGCCAGCAGTGAAGAAACCGGGACAGGGCGTAGTGGCTACACCTTC. Translated: CASSEETGTGRSGYTF.

The chain recombines TRBV4-1 with TRBJ1-3; D might be TRBD1 (6 bases). This CDR3 has 17 residues. The V gene lost 2 bases and the J gene lost 0 bases, with 14 bases spanning the gap. Germline CDR1 is MGHRA and CDR2 is YSYEKL. The CDR3 is CASSQQDSSTSGNTIYF. The CDR3 DNA reads TGCGCCAGCAGCCAACAGGACAGCTCCACCTCTGGAAACACCATATATTTT.

This clonotype appeared a few times. This rearrangement joins TRBV30 to TRBJ1-4, with TRBD1 identical over 11 bases. The junction had 2 bases not matched to a gene; V was cut back by 5 bases and J by 0 bases. The CDR3 consists of 15 residues. From germline, CDR1 is GTSNPN and CDR2 SVGIG (reference sequence). The chain's CDR3 is CAWGGQGATNEKLFF. In DNA form, the CDR3 reads TGTGCCTGGGGGGGACAGGGGGCAACTAATGAAAAACTGTTTTTT.

This clonotype has just a few counts. The chain employs TRBV9 and TRBJ2-1; the match to TRBD2 covers 7 bases. Trimming at V came to 3 bases and at J to 7 bases, leaving 7 bases not matched to a gene. Per germline, CDR1 SGDLS and CDR2 YYNGEE. The CDR3 runs 14 residues. The CDR3 here is CASSGRGGRNEQFF. Written as DNA, the CDR3 is TGTGCCAGCAGCGGGAGGGGAGGGAGGAATGAGCAGTTCTTC. Variable domain in full (rest from reference TRBV9 and TRBJ2-1): DSGVTQTPKHLITATGQRVTLRCSPRSGDLSVYWYQQSLDQGLQFLIQYYNGEERAKGNILERFSAQQFPDLHSELNLSSLELGDSALYFCASSGRGGRNEQFFGPGTRLTVL.

The table lists this clonotype with many counts. This rearrangement joins TRBV7-3 to TRBJ2-2, with a weak D call TRBD1 (6 bases). Trimming removed 2 bases at V and 5 bases at J, with 6 bases between. The CDR3 is 13 residues long. Germline V gene lookup returns CDR1 SGHTA and CDR2 FQGTGA. The CDR3 DNA is TGTGCCAGCAGCTTAGGACAGACCGGGGAGCTGTTTTTT. Protein sequence: CASSLGQTGELFF.

In this sample, this clonotype turned up many times. This sequence joins TRBV20-1 and TRBJ2-7; 12 nucleotides align to TRBD2. The length of the CDR3 is 15 residues. CDR1 and CDR2 (germline): DFQATT, SNEGSKA (reference sequence). J was trimmed by 5 bases and V by 3 bases; bases with no gene match: 8. The CDR3 is CSARVLAGGPNEQYF. The CDR3 coding sequence is TGCAGTGCTAGGGTCCTAGCGGGGGGGCCAAACGAGCAGTACTTC.

The chain combines TRBV12-3 or TRBV12-4 with TRBJ1-5; no reliable D call. The CDR3 runs to 13 residues. V was cut by 1 base and J by 3 bases, with 4 bases left in between. The CDR3 region is CASSLGHNQPQHF. CDR3 nucleotides: TGTGCCAGCAGTTTAGGTCACAATCAGCCCCAGCATTTT.

This clonotype was counted a few times. The chain combines TRBV29-1 with TRBJ1-5, with a weak D call TRBD1 (5 bases). This CDR3 has 14 amino acids. V gave up 1 base and J gave up 0 bases, with 7 bases separating them. The germline V gene has CDR1 SQVTM and CDR2 ANQGSEA. The CDR3 loop is CSVEGGGSNQPQHF. The CDR3 DNA is TGCAGCGTTGAAGGCGGGGGTAGCAATCAGCCCCAGCATTTT.

The table lists this clonotype with many counts. The gene calls are TRBV6-5 and TRBJ2-1; the D gene is possibly TRBD1 (6 bases). The germline CDR1 and CDR2 sequences are MNHEY and SVGAGI. Between the trimmed V and J ends, which lost 2 bases and 10 bases, there was a span of 18 bases. The CDR3 runs 15 residues. CDR3 protein: CASSYGGTGTGEQFF. CDR3 DNA sequence: TGTGCCAGCAGTTACGGTGGTACAGGGACGGGGGAGCAGTTCTTC.

This clonotype was seen a few times. The chain employs TRBV2 and TRBJ1-5, with D possibly being TRBD1 (5 bases). Between the trimmed V and J ends, which lost 4 bases and 2 bases, there was a span of 9 bases. Germline CDR1 reads SNHLY; CDR2 reads FYNNEI. This CDR3 spans 14 amino acids. CDR3 region: CASSGGAGNQPQHF. The CDR3 nucleotides are TGTGCCAGCAGTGGGGGCGCTGGCAATCAGCCCCAGCATTTT.

This chain links TRBV7-3 with TRBJ2-5; D is perhaps TRBD1 (5 bases). The CDR3 has 13 amino acids. V was cut by 5 bases and J by 4 bases, with 11 bases left in between. CDR1 and CDR2 (germline): SGHTA, FQGTGA. The CDR3: CASSADSIETQYF. The CDR3 DNA reads as TGTGCCAGCAGCGCCGACAGCATAGAGACCCAGTACTTC.

This clonotype has a count of ten or more. V gene TRBV7-9 combines with J gene TRBJ2-3; D possibly corresponds to TRBD1 (6 bases). V lost 5 bases and J lost 0, with 12 bases in between. Germline CDR1 SEHNR, CDR2 FQNEAQ (reference sequence). CDR3 size: 15 residues. The CDR3 is CASSPTGQSTDTQYF. Written as DNA, the CDR3 is TGTGCCAGCAGCCCAACGGGACAAAGCACAGATACGCAGTATTTT.

The sample holds a few counts of this clonotype. The V call is TRBV25-1, the J call TRBJ2-7; TRBD2 agrees at 15 bases. CDR1 and CDR2 (germline): MGHDK, SYGVNS. V shed 3 bases, J shed 6 bases, and the junction held 15 bases outside the gene matches. This CDR3 comprises 19 residues. CDR3 sequence (DNA): TGTGCCAGCAGTGACCGGGGACTAGCGGGAGGACCCCCCTGGGGCGAGCAGTACTTC. This codes for CASSDRGLAGGPPWGEQYF.

The chain carries TRBV18 and TRBJ1-1; TRBD1 is a possible D gene (6 bases). CDR1 and CDR2 from the germline V gene are KGHSH and LQKENI. This CDR3 comprises 16 residues. Trimming left V 2 bases short and J 4 bases short, with 17 bases between. CDR3 sequence reads: CASSPTPTGTGTEAFF. For the CDR3, the DNA is TGTGCCAGCTCACCAACGCCGACAGGTACGGGCACTGAAGCTTTCTTT. The whole variable domain, filled in from reference TRBV18 and TRBJ1-1, reads NAGVMQNPRHLVRRRGQEARLRCSPMKGHSHVYWYRQLPEEGLKFMVYLQKENIIDESGMPKERFSAEFPKEGPSILRIQQVVRGDSAAYFCASSPTPTGTGTEAFFGQGTRLTVV.

The rearrangement joins TRBV7-2 to TRBJ1-1, with D uncertain. Trimming took off 3 bases at V and 0 bases at J, with 11 bases between the two ends. The CDR3 covers 15 residues. Germline V gene lookup returns CDR1 SGHTA and CDR2 FQGNSA. The CDR3 DNA sequence: TGTGCCAGCAGCTTGTCCGGGAGGTTGAACACTGAAGCTTTCTTT. Its translation: CASSLSGRLNTEAFF.

This clonotype was observed many times. One junction end does not reproduce the germline sequence, and a read error may be involved. V and J are TRBV27 and TRBJ1-6; D is perhaps TRBD1 (6 bases). Per the germline V gene, CDR1 is MNHEY and CDR2 is SMNVEV (reference sequence). CDR3 length: 12 residues. The CDR3 is CASTTGNSPLHF. The CDR3 DNA follows: TGTGCCAGCACTACAGGGAATTCACCCCTCCATTTT.